What follows describes a single T cell receptor beta chain. What antigen it recognizes has not been identified. No base-level quality is on record; no much larger clone is a single base apart. Only healthy Caucasian donors were included. The library was obtained by 5' RACE. The sequencer was an Illumina HiSeq 2000. Template switching introduced a universal primer binding site; the final cDNA contained a unique molecular identifier, enabling accurate counting of TCR cDNA molecules. Specific primers in the conserved constant-segment region were used to synthesize first-strand cDNA for TCR alpha and beta chains. Each cDNA library was double barcoded, with a SMART-Mk sample barcode plus Illumina barcodes, to control for contamination. Two successive PCR steps introduced TruSeq adapter sequences along with Illumina sample barcodes. The TCR alpha and beta cDNA libraries were sequenced on the Illumina HiSeq platform using custom primers. In the authors' own workflow: Unique molecular identifiers were extracted from raw reads with MiGEC, and CDR3 positions were determined with MiXCR. Recombination models were inferred per individual with the repgenHMM and IGoR tools using an EM algorithm. The tcR package in R was used for shared clonotype analysis, with sharing normalized by the product of cloneset sizes. To study raw recombination free of thymic and clonal selection effects, out-of-frame nonproductive sequences were analyzed. TCRdb reran the public reads through fastp at Q25 and MiXCR, keeping productive beta chains. Rows with one shared CDR3 protein collapse into an entry with the most common genes and DNA. In this record, the V and J calls reflect TCRdb's handling and not the investigators' own analysis. For this sample the table gives approximately 1.8 million distinct CDR3 sequences, of which under 35% were detected only once. The leading ten clones occupy about 0.27% of the sample.

These data belong to a study of identical twins (dated by TCRdb to 2016 to 2017). For the wider study: TCR alpha and beta repertoires from monozygotic twins, unrelated adults of various ages and cord blood were deep-sequenced to test whether fetal clonotypes persist. To rule out contamination, replicate twin experiments were performed at different times with different library preparation protocols. Results the study describes overall, beyond this receptor: Recombination models systematically underestimated out-of-frame TCR alpha sharing in monozygotic twins but agreed with sharing between unrelated individuals. Conclusions relied on cross-sectional statistical analysis, since the same donors could not be followed over many years. Zero-insertion analyses could be partly confounded by invariant T cells such as MAIT and iNKT, although diverse VJ usage argued against such confounding for most clonotypes. Compared with coincidental sharing between unrelated individuals, out-of-frame TCR alpha sequences shared between twins showed an excess of sequences with low generation probability. Abundant cord blood beta clonotypes had fewer insertions, young adult naive repertoires showed a similar but weaker trend, and memory repertoires showed no such trend. A weaker excess of twin sharing was found in beta out-of-frame sequences because the signal-to-noise ratio was lowered by fewer shared sequences.

CDR1 and CDR2, looked up from the germline V gene, are MGHRA and YSYEKL. Counted from cysteine to phenylalanine, this CDR3 has 13 amino acids. Left in the record is the CDR3 DNA by itself, 39 bases read in frame from the first base. V lost 4 bases and J lost 8 bases; the stretch between them is 14 bases long. The rearrangement joined TRBV4-1 to TRBJ1-2, with the D gene not clear enough to name. This clonotype was obtained from a newborn girl in good health. Sequenced input: cord blood. The CDR3 loop reads CASSRELMGGYTF. Read as DNA, the sequence is TGCGCCAGCAGCCGAGAACTTATGGGAGGCTACACCTTC.